Presented here are 30 T cell receptor beta chains from one specimen sequenced in a study of T cells in Graves' hyperthyroidism and ophthalmopathy (dated by TCRdb to the late 2010s). The method behind the library was multiplex PCR. Data came from an Illumina HiSeq 2000. The TCR beta CDR3 regions were amplified from RNA transcripts. The first round of RT-PCR for the TCR CDR3 was performed with the HTBI primer set and the Qiagen OneStep RT-PCR kit. The raw public reads went through TCRdb reprocessing: fastp at Q25, MiXCR clone calling, in-frame beta chains kept. Each CDR3 protein gets just one entry, which takes the most common genes and DNA from the rows behind it. This sample lists nearly 600,000 distinct CDR3 sequences; over 11% were detected once. The ten largest clones represent almost 6% of the sample. Sequenced material: blood. Every receptor here comes from a woman in her 30s with Graves' hyperthyroidism that later progressed to Graves' ophthalmopathy.

As concerns this clonotype: This may stem from a read error, because a much larger clone lies one nucleotide away. The rearrangement uses TRBV12-3 or TRBV12-4 and TRBJ1-4; 8 bases are a match to TRBD1. The length of the CDR3 is 16 residues. The CDR3 loop reads CASSRGQDATNGKLFF. The CDR3 DNA sequence: TGTGCCAGCAGTCGGGGACAGGATGCAACTAATGGAAAACTGTTTTTT.

This clonotype was seen many times. This chain links TRBV5-1 with TRBJ2-3; D is uncertain. V was shortened by 0 bases and J by 0 bases, with 5 bases between the two germline ends. Germline lookup yields CDR1 SGHRS and CDR2 YFSETQ. The CDR3 has 14 amino acids. The CDR3 bases are TGCGCCAGCAGCTTGGATGGCAGCACAGATACGCAGTATTTT. Translation: CASSLDGSTDTQYF.

This clonotype was found many times. V usage is TRBV3-1 and J usage is TRBJ2-7, with D unclear. The V end lost 2 bases, the J end lost 5 bases, and 13 bases lay between the germline ends. CDR1 is LGHDT and CDR2 is YNNKEL in the germline V gene (reference sequence). This CDR3 has 14 amino acids. This chain's CDR3 is CASSQTFIADEQYF. The CDR3 DNA reads as TGTGCCAGCAGCCAAACATTCATAGCAGACGAGCAGTACTTC.

This clonotype was detected ten times or more. The CDR3 region has the DNA TGTGCCATCAGTGACGGGATCAAAGACACAGATACGCAGTATTTT. It specifies CAISDGIKDTDTQYF. The chain couples TRBV10-3 to TRBJ2-3, with D maybe TRBD2 (5 bases). Trimming took 3 bases from V and 2 from J, leaving 12 bases between them. CDR1 is ENHRY and CDR2 is SYGVKD in the germline V gene. The CDR3 runs to 15 residues.

This clonotype was seen ten or more times. V gene TRBV18 combines with J gene TRBJ2-7; TRBD1 or TRBD2 may be the D gene (6 bases each). Looked up from germline, CDR1 is KGHSH and CDR2 is LQKENI. Trimming removed 0 bases at V and 7 bases at J, with 16 bases between. CDR3 size: 15 residues. This chain's CDR3 is CASSPPGPGAGEQYF. The CDR3 DNA is TGTGCCAGCTCACCACCGGGTCCGGGGGCGGGTGAGCAGTACTTC.

This clonotype has a count of ten or more. CDR3 sequence reads: CSVGGGTGGRGTEAFF. The CDR3, as DNA: TGCAGCGTCGGGGGGGGGACGGGAGGTCGGGGCACTGAAGCTTTCTTT. The gene calls are TRBV29-1 and TRBJ1-1; possible D gene TRBD1, 5 bases. The germline gives CDR1 SQVTM, CDR2 ANQGSEA. The length of the CDR3 is 16 residues. V lost 6 bases, J lost 4 bases, and 24 bases lay in between.

At least ten counts were recorded for this clonotype. The chain is built from TRBV5-1 and TRBJ2-1, with TRBD1 identical over 9 bases. Germline CDR1 SGHRS, CDR2 YFSETQ. The ends lost 6 bases at V and 8 bases at J; junction bases unmatched: 15. The CDR3 spans 16 residues. The CDR3, as DNA: TGCGCCAGCATGACTACCGGGACAGGGCGGGTAGATGAGCAGTTCTTC. It codes for CASMTTGTGRVDEQFF.

This clonotype showed up many times. The rearrangement joins TRBV10-3 to TRBJ2-3, with D possibly matching TRBD2 (6 bases). Germline CDR1 ENHRY, CDR2 SYGVKD. V was clipped by 8 bases and J by 2 bases, with 26 bases between them. The CDR3 covers 18 residues. The CDR3 reads CAIRPSEMGRDFTDTQYF. CDR3 nucleotide sequence: TGTGCCATCCGCCCTTCAGAAATGGGGCGGGACTTCACAGATACGCAGTATTTT.

V usage is TRBV27 and J usage is TRBJ2-7; 7 nucleotides align to TRBD2. CDR3 length: 15 amino acids. V lost 4 bases to trimming and J lost 4 bases; unmatched junction nucleotides: 10. The germline V gene encodes CDR1 MNHEY and CDR2 SMNVEV (reference sequence). The DNA of the CDR3 is TGTGCCAGCAGTTGGAGACTAGCAGTCATATACGAGCAGTACTTC. Protein: CASSWRLAVIYEQYF.

A word on this clonotype: One base away lies a much larger clone, so this may be a sequencing read error. This chain connects TRBV27 to TRBJ1-5; perhaps TRBD1 as D (5 bases). The CDR3 totals 15 residues. In germline, CDR1 is MNHEY, CDR2 SMNVEV (reference sequence). The CDR3 bases are TGTGCCGGCAGTTTTGCGGGGCCCAGCAATCAGCCCCAGCATTTT. Translation gives CAGSFAGPSNQPQHF.

This clonotype was detected only a few times. The chain uses TRBV4-3 and TRBJ1-1, with D unresolved. V shed 0 bases and J shed 4 bases, with 6 bases lying between them. Germline values: CDR1 LGHNA, CDR2 YSLEER. The CDR3 sequence is 13 residues long. The CDR3 is CASSQDASTEAFF. CDR3 bases: TGCGCCAGCAGCCAAGATGCGAGCACTGAAGCTTTCTTT.

This clonotype has ten or more counts. V usage is TRBV7-9 and J usage is TRBJ2-7; 9 bases match TRBD2. The CDR3 extends over 15 amino acids. Germline values: CDR1 SEHNR, CDR2 FQNEAQ (reference sequence). The ends lost 1 base at V and 5 bases at J; junction bases unmatched: 6. The DNA for the CDR3 is TGTGCCAGCAGCTTAGTGTCTAGCGGGATCCACGAGCAGTACTTC. The encoded protein is CASSLVSSGIHEQYF.

This clonotype was counted a few times. This chain uses TRBV20-1 with TRBJ1-2, with D unclear. V lost 2 bases to trimming and J lost 8 bases, with 21 bases between them. The CDR3 has 15 amino acids. CDR1 DFQATT and CDR2 SNEGSKA come from the germline V gene (reference sequence). The CDR3 nucleotides read TGCAGTGCTAGACCCAACCAGGTAGTGGTGAGAGGCTACACCTTC. Its protein product is CSARPNQVVVRGYTF.

This clonotype was picked up a small number of times. The chain employs TRBV6-1 and TRBJ2-1, with D perhaps matching TRBD1 (6 bases). CDR3 size: 13 residues. V dropped 0 bases and J dropped 10 bases, with 10 bases sitting between them. Germline CDR1 and CDR2: MNHNS and SASEGT. The DNA for the CDR3 is TGTGCCAGCAGTGAAGCGGGGACACGAGAGCAGTTCTTC. Translating gives CASSEAGTREQFF.

V is TRBV19 and J is TRBJ2-1, with TRBD2 matching 8 bases. V dropped 1 base and J dropped 12; count of bases not matched to a gene: 17. CDR1 and CDR2 (germline): LNHDA, SQIVND (reference sequence). The CDR3 covers 17 residues. The CDR3 reads CASSIASAGGPAQGQFF. DNA of the CDR3: TGTGCCAGTAGTATAGCGAGTGCGGGGGGCCCCGCGCAGGGGCAGTTCTTC. Combining the CDR3 with reference TRBV19 and TRBJ2-1 gives the whole variable domain DGGITQSPKYLFRKEGQNVTLSCEQNLNHDAMYWYRQDPGQGLRLIYYSQIVNDFQKGDIAEGYSVSREKKESFPLTVTSAQKNPTAFYLCASSIASAGGPAQGQFFGPGTRLTVL.

There are many counts of this clonotype. This chain connects TRBV12-3 or TRBV12-4 to TRBJ1-5; TRBD1 aligns across 8 bases. The length of the CDR3 is 14 residues. J gave up 6 bases and V 5 bases, and 6 bases lay outside the gene matches. CDR3 bases: TGTGCCAGCAGTAAAGGACAGGGAACTCAGCCCCAGCATTTT. Its protein is CASSKGQGTQPQHF.

The chain links TRBV9 to TRBJ2-3; no clear D gene. From germline, CDR1 is SGDLS and CDR2 YYNGEE. The CDR3 totals 14 residues. V was cut by 0 bases and J by 2 bases, with 7 bases left in between. This chain's CDR3 is CASSVVDYTDTQYF. CDR3 sequence (DNA): TGTGCCAGCAGCGTAGTTGATTACACAGATACGCAGTATTTT.

As concerns this clonotype: This clone may be a read error of a much larger clone one base away. V gene TRBV3-1 combines with J gene TRBJ2-7, with unresolved D. The V and J ends lost 3 bases and 5 bases respectively, with 14 bases between them. The CDR3 length is 14 residues. CDR1 LGHDT and CDR2 YNNKEL come from the germline V gene (reference sequence). The CDR3 loop reads CASSQDSRSHEQYF. For the CDR3, the DNA is TGTGCCAGCAGCCAGGATAGCAGGAGCCACGAGCAGTACTTC.

Comments on this clonotype: At one of its ends the junction is not consistent with the germline gene, which may arise from a read error. The CDR3 sequence: CTSSFRDGELFF. Here the CDR3 DNA reads TGTACCAGCAGCTTTAGGGACGGGGAGCTGTTTTTT. The rearrangement uses TRBV5-4 and TRBJ2-2; D is ambiguous. The length of the CDR3 is 12 residues. Germline assignment: CDR1 SGHNT and CDR2 YYREEE (reference sequence). The complete variable domain, with remaining parts taken from reference TRBV5-4 and TRBJ2-2, reads ETGVTQSPTHLIKTRGQQVTLRCSSQSGHNTVSWYQQALGQGPQFIFQYYREEENGRGNFPPRFSGLQFPNYSSELNVNALELDDSALYLCTSSFRDGELFFGEGSRLTVL.

This clonotype was counted a few times. The chain recombines TRBV6-5 with TRBJ2-1, with TRBD2 matching 13 bases. CDR1 is MNHEY, CDR2 SVGAGI, per germline. The CDR3 loop spans 18 amino acids. With V trimmed by 4 bases and J by 8 bases, 14 bases remained unmatched. The DNA of the CDR3 is TGTGCCAGCAGTTCCTACAACCTCAGACTAGCGGGAGGACATGAGCAGTTCTTC. Amino acid sequence: CASSSYNLRLAGGHEQFF.

This clonotype was recorded many times. For the CDR3, the DNA is TGCAGTGCAACCCTCGGGGTCCCCGTTGGGACTAACTATGGCTACACCTTC. This gives the protein CSATLGVPVGTNYGYTF. V gene TRBV20-1 combines with J gene TRBJ1-2; D is ambiguous. There are 17 residues in the CDR3. Germline V gene lookup returns CDR1 DFQATT and CDR2 SNEGSKA (reference sequence). The V and J ends lost 6 bases and 0 bases respectively, with 23 bases between them.

The rearrangement joins TRBV6-1 to TRBJ2-7; the D is unclear. CDR1 MNHNS and CDR2 SASEGT come from the germline V gene. This CDR3 spans 11 amino acids. V gave up 3 bases and J gave up 7 bases, with 7 bases separating them. The CDR3 region is CASSDAWEQYF. The CDR3, as DNA: TGTGCCAGCAGTGACGCTTGGGAGCAGTACTTC.

This clonotype was observed many times. The chain joins TRBV12-3 or TRBV12-4 to TRBJ1-5, with D possibly matching TRBD1 (5 bases). The germline V and J ends were trimmed by 7 bases and 1 base, with 14 bases remaining between them. CDR3 size: 15 residues. CDR3 sequence (DNA): TGTGCCAGCACTCACCGGGACGGAAGCAATCAGCCCCAGCATTTT. It specifies CASTHRDGSNQPQHF.

About this clonotype itself: With a much larger clone just one base away, this may be a read error. The gene calls are TRBV9 and TRBJ1-5; D unresolved. The CDR3 covers 17 residues. Germline CDR1 reads SGDLS; CDR2 reads YYNGEE. The V end lost 3 bases, the J end lost 2 bases, and 18 bases lay between the germline ends. The CDR3 DNA is TGTGCCAGCAGCGGCGCGGGAGGGATTAAAGGCAATCAGCCCCAGCATTTT. This encodes CASSGAGGIKGNQPQHF.

This clonotype was counted a few times. The chain carries TRBV4-2 and TRBJ1-2; 7 bases line up with TRBD1. This CDR3 spans 15 amino acids. Unmatched junction bases numbered 9, after V lost 3 bases and J lost 5 bases. Per the germline V gene, CDR1 is LGHNA and CDR2 is YNFKEQ. The CDR3 protein is CASSHADREGYGYTF. The CDR3 DNA follows: TGTGCCAGCAGCCACGCCGACAGGGAGGGGTATGGCTACACCTTC.

V and J are TRBV6-1 and TRBJ2-7, with TRBD2 matching over 10 bases. Germline trimming cut 6 bases from V and 4 bases from J; bases unmatched to any gene: 15. The CDR3 extends over 17 amino acids. Germline assignment: CDR1 MNHNS and CDR2 SASEGT. The CDR3 DNA sequence: TGTGCCAGCAGCCCCCCGGGGCTAGCGGGAGTGGCGTACGAGCAGTACTTC. Protein sequence: CASSPPGLAGVAYEQYF.

This clonotype has at least ten counts. The chain is built from TRBV6-1 and TRBJ1-2; D unclear. Germline V lookup: CDR1 MNHNS, CDR2 SASEGT. The length of the CDR3 is 16 residues. Trimming left V 3 bases short and J 0 bases short, with 14 bases between. CDR3 in amino acids: CASSEGGPYSNYGYTF. The CDR3 DNA follows: TGTGCCAGCAGTGAGGGAGGGCCGTACTCTAACTATGGCTACACCTTC.

CDR3 in amino acids: CASSTGLAGVPGELFF. The CDR3 DNA reads as TGTGCCAGTAGTACTGGACTAGCGGGAGTCCCCGGGGAGCTGTTTTTT. The rearrangement links TRBV19 to TRBJ2-2; 13 bases align to TRBD2. Germline V lookup: CDR1 LNHDA, CDR2 SQIVND (reference sequence). J lost 6 bases, V lost 4 bases, and 5 bases had no gene match. This CDR3 spans 16 amino acids.

The genes are TRBV30 and TRBJ2-5; TRBD2 matches at 7 bases. CDR3 length equals 13 residues. Germline V gene sequence: CDR1 GTSNPN, CDR2 SVGIG (reference sequence). The V gene end was trimmed by 1 base and the J gene end by 5 bases; junction bases not matched to a gene: 4. The CDR3 nucleotides read TGTGCCTGGAGTGAAACTAGCGCGGAGACCCAGTACTTC. Protein: CAWSETSAETQYF. The whole variable domain, filled in from reference TRBV30 and TRBJ2-5, reads SQTIHQWPATLVQPVGSPLSLECTVEGTSNPNLYWYRQAAGRGLQLLFYSVGIGQISSEVPQNLSASRPQDRQFILSSKKLLLSDSGFYLCAWSETSAETQYFGPGTRLLVL.

This clonotype came up a few times. The chain employs TRBV24-1 and TRBJ2-1, with 9 bases that match TRBD2. Germline CDR1 KGHDR, CDR2 SFDVKD. V gave up 4 bases and J gave up 9 bases; unmatched junction bases: 15. The CDR3 is 17 residues long. In DNA form, the CDR3 reads TGTGCCACCAGTGAAAATAGCGGGACTAGCAAATCCTCTGAGCAGTTCTTC. Translating it yields CATSENSGTSKSSEQFF.